This entry lists 6 T cell receptor beta chains sequenced from one sample in a study of cytomegalovirus exposure and HLA in healthy donors. TCRdb's copy holds only in-frame clones and misses some; the assay was immunoSEQ multiplex PCR. The sample lists fewer than 200,000 clones, 85% seen once, with about a sixth in the top ten. Sequenced material: PBMCs. Receptor source: a man younger than 35 in good health and CMV-seropositive.

The genes are TRBV27 and TRBJ1-2, with D hard to call. Germline V gives CDR1 MNHEY, CDR2 SMNVEV (reference sequence). V lost 3 bases, J lost 0 bases, and 8 bases lay in between. This CDR3 is 14 amino acids long. CDR3 region: CASSFSATNYGYTF. CDR3 nucleotide sequence: TGTGCCAGCAGTTTTTCCGCGACTAACTATGGCTACACCTTC.

The table lists this clone with a count of one. V is TRBV10-3 and J is TRBJ1-2; 8 bases are a match to TRBD1. After removal of 6 bases from V and 4 bases from J, the junction contained 13 bases not matched to a gene. Germline V gene sequence: CDR1 ENHRY, CDR2 SYGVKD. This CDR3 has 16 amino acids. As DNA, the CDR3 is TGTGCCATCAGCAAGACAGGGGATAGAACCGGCTATGGCTACACCTTC. It codes for CAISKTGDRTGYGYTF.

V and J are TRBV19 and TRBJ2-7; a weak D match, TRBD1 (5 bases). This CDR3 has 13 residues. The V and J ends lost 4 bases and 3 bases respectively, with 10 bases between them. CDR1 LNHDA and CDR2 SQIVND come from the germline V gene (reference sequence). The CDR3 loop is CASSTDRDYEQYF. DNA of the CDR3: TGTGCCAGTAGTACTGACAGAGACTACGAGCAGTACTTC. Drawing the rest from reference TRBV19 and TRBJ2-7, the complete variable domain is DGGITQSPKYLFRKEGQNVTLSCEQNLNHDAMYWYRQDPGQGLRLIYYSQIVNDFQKGDIAEGYSVSREKKESFPLTVTSAQKNPTAFYLCASSTDRDYEQYFGPGTRLTVT.

The V call is TRBV5-6, the J call TRBJ2-7; weak D call: TRBD2 (5 bases). This CDR3 comprises 11 residues. The V end was cut by 0 bases, the J end by 7 bases, with 5 bases between. CDR1 is SGHDT, CDR2 YYEEEE, per germline. CDR3 amino acids: CASSLGEEQYF. CDR3 nucleotides: TGTGCCAGCAGCTTGGGGGAGGAGCAGTACTTC.

J is TRBJ2-1 and V is TRBV5-1; D remains unclear. This CDR3 is built from 13 residues. Germline V lookup: CDR1 SGHRS, CDR2 YFSETQ. V lost 0 bases and J 6 bases, leaving 7 bases between the germline ends. DNA of the CDR3: TGCGCCAGCAGCTTGGATCAAGCCAATGAGCAGTTCTTC. Its protein is CASSLDQANEQFF.

This rearrangement joins TRBV7-9 to TRBJ1-1, with 7 bases that match TRBD1. Germline assignment: CDR1 SEHNR and CDR2 FQNEAQ (reference sequence). The CDR3 is made up of 16 amino acids. V trimming: 5 bases; J trimming: 0 bases; junction bases outside the gene matches: 9. The CDR3 sequence: CASSPQTGTLNTEAFF. For the CDR3, the DNA is TGTGCCAGCAGCCCACAGACAGGGACTTTGAACACTGAAGCTTTCTTT.